Following are 26 T cell receptor beta chains from one sample sequenced in a study of blood T cell repertoires in COVID-19. This table comes from immunoSEQ multiplex PCR, and its TCRdb copy is limited to in-frame clones, with some not included. The sample contains around 310,000 clones, 89% of which appear only once. The specimen sequenced was PBMCs or T cells enriched from blood (not recorded which). These receptors all come from a woman between 40 and 55 years old who had recovered from COVID-19.

This clone was recorded a few times. This chain joins TRBV28 and TRBJ1-2; D not certain. Germline V lookup: CDR1 MDHEN, CDR2 SYDVKM. This CDR3 is 14 amino acids long. V lost 2 bases and J lost 1, with 8 bases in between. The CDR3 is CASSLPGVNYGYTF. CDR3 DNA sequence: TGTGCCAGCAGTTTACCGGGAGTTAACTATGGCTACACCTTC.

J is TRBJ2-1 and V is TRBV5-1; TRBD2 matches at 14 bases. This CDR3 is built from 15 residues. V gave up 4 bases and J gave up 6 bases; unmatched junction bases: 3. The germline V gene encodes CDR1 SGHRS and CDR2 YFSETQ. For the CDR3, the DNA is TGCGCCAGCAGCCCCGGGACTAGCGGGAGCAATGAGCAGTTCTTC. This encodes CASSPGTSGSNEQFF. The variable domain in full, with the rest retrieved from reference TRBV5-1 and TRBJ2-1, is KAGVTQTPRYLIKTRGQQVTLSCSPISGHRSVSWYQQTPGQGLQFLFEYFSETQRNKGNFPGRFSGRQFSNSRSEMNVSTLELGDSALYLCASSPGTSGSNEQFFGPGTRLTVL.

This rearrangement joins TRBV5-4 to TRBJ2-3; 13 positions agree with TRBD2. The germline gives CDR1 SGHNT, CDR2 YYREEE (reference sequence). This CDR3 is built from 18 residues. V was pared by 3 bases and J by 0 bases, with 7 bases of the junction left unmatched. CDR3 amino acids: CASSSLLAGGRSTDTQYF. Written as DNA, the CDR3 is TGTGCCAGCAGCTCCTTACTAGCGGGAGGGCGGAGCACAGATACGCAGTATTTT.

The chain uses TRBV11-2 and TRBJ2-7, with D possibly matching TRBD1 (5 bases). Germline-derived CDR1 and CDR2 are SGHAT and FQNNGV. The CDR3 loop spans 15 amino acids. Trimming cost V 1 base and J 5 bases, with 15 bases left between them. CDR3 in DNA: TGTGCCAGCAGCTTAGGGCAGGGTGATATTCACGAGCAGTACTTC. Its translation is CASSLGQGDIHEQYF.

CDR3 sequence reads: CASSSYVGSSYNEQFF. In nucleotides, the CDR3 is TGTGCCAGCAGCTCGTATGTAGGGAGCTCCTACAATGAGCAGTTCTTC. The chain couples TRBV7-3 to TRBJ2-1; perhaps TRBD2 as D (5 bases). From germline, CDR1 is SGHTA and CDR2 FQGTGA. This CDR3 spans 16 amino acids. Deletions cut 4 bases from V and 0 bases from J, with 13 bases between. Supplemented by reference TRBV7-3 and TRBJ2-1, the full variable domain reads GAGVSQTPSNKVTEKGKYVELRCDPISGHTALYWYRQSLGQGPEFLIYFQGTGAADDSGLPNDRFFAVRPEGSVSTLKIQRTERGDSAVYLCASSSYVGSSYNEQFFGPGTRLTVL.

The chain employs TRBV18 and TRBJ2-7, with D possibly matching TRBD1 (6 bases). This CDR3 is built from 13 residues. From germline, CDR1 is KGHSH and CDR2 LQKENI. The V gene lost 4 bases and the J gene lost 5 bases, with 12 bases spanning the gap. In nucleotides, the CDR3 is TGTGCCAGCTCACGCCTCAGGACAGACGAGCAGTACTTC. Protein product: CASSRLRTDEQYF.

The CDR3 loop reads CAWSESRGNTIYF. The CDR3 DNA reads TGTGCCTGGAGTGAGTCCAGGGGAAACACCATATATTTT. The chain combines TRBV30 with TRBJ1-3; D is unresolved. With 1 base removed from V and 4 bases from J, the gap between germline ends came to 8 bases. Germline V gene sequence: CDR1 GTSNPN, CDR2 SVGIG (reference sequence). The CDR3 runs to 13 residues.

The V and J genes are TRBV19 and TRBJ1-6, with D possibly being TRBD1 (5 bases). Germline V gives CDR1 LNHDA, CDR2 SQIVND (reference sequence). CDR3 length: 17 residues. V was pared by 3 bases and J by 0 bases, with 12 bases between. CDR3 region: CASSMGRASSYNSPLHF. The CDR3 DNA is TGTGCCAGTAGTATGGGCAGGGCGAGCTCCTATAATTCACCCCTCCACTTT.

The chain has TRBV5-5 and TRBJ2-1; perhaps TRBD1 as D (5 bases). Per germline, CDR1 SGHKS and CDR2 YYEKEE (reference sequence). V dropped 2 bases and J dropped 7 bases, with 10 bases sitting between them. The CDR3 is 13 residues long. The CDR3 DNA follows: TGTGCCAGCAGCTTCCCAGGGTTTAATGAGCAGTTCTTC. Translation gives CASSFPGFNEQFF.

The genes are TRBV2 and TRBJ2-7; D gene unclear. Germline loops: CDR1 SNHLY, CDR2 FYNNEI. The CDR3 runs to 16 residues. Trimming cost V 4 bases and J 4 bases, with 20 bases left between them. The DNA of the CDR3 is TGTGCCAGCAGTGTTCTGGGCCTGGTCGGCCTTTACGAGCAGTACTTC. As protein: CASSVLGLVGLYEQYF.

This chain uses TRBV28 with TRBJ1-4, with 7 bases identical to TRBD1. CDR1 is MDHEN and CDR2 is SYDVKM in the germline V gene. The CDR3 has 15 amino acids. The V and J ends lost 6 bases and 6 bases, in that order; junction bases with no gene match: 10. The CDR3 DNA reads as TGTGCCAGCAGCCAGATTGGCAGGGGGGATGAAAAACTGTTTTTT. It yields the protein CASSQIGRGDEKLFF.

The J gene is TRBJ1-5, the V gene TRBV19, with TRBD1 as a possible D gene (6 bases). Between the trimmed V and J ends, which lost 3 bases and 4 bases, there was a span of 22 bases. This CDR3 has 18 amino acids. Germline V CDR1 and CDR2: LNHDA, SQIVND (reference sequence). DNA for the CDR3: TGTGCCAGTAGTATCCACACCCCAACAGGGTCCCTTAATCAGCCCCAGCATTTT. Its protein is CASSIHTPTGSLNQPQHF.

The chain joins TRBV10-2 to TRBJ2-1, with 9 nucleotides matching TRBD2. J lost 8 bases, V lost 7 bases, and 6 bases had no gene match. Germline CDR1 is WSHSY and CDR2 is SAAADI. This CDR3 spans 13 amino acids. Here the CDR3 reads CASIGTSMYEQFF. The CDR3 nucleotides read TGCGCCAGCATCGGGACTAGCATGTATGAGCAGTTCTTC.

V is TRBV10-1 and J is TRBJ2-7; TRBD2 aligns across 15 bases. The CDR3 loop spans 22 amino acids. V lost 7 bases and J lost 3; bases outside the gene matches: 25. CDR1 and CDR2 (germline): WNHNN, SYGVQD (reference sequence). The DNA of the CDR3 is TGCGCCAGCACCAGCGAAGGACTAGCGGGAGGGTCTAGCCCTCTATACGACTACGAGCAGTACTTC. It translates to CASTSEGLAGGSSPLYDYEQYF.

The chain employs TRBV6-5 and TRBJ1-2; 10 bases agree with TRBD1. Germline CDR1 reads MNHEY; CDR2 reads SVGAGI. The CDR3 is 15 amino acids. The ends lost 6 bases at V and 5 bases at J; junction bases unmatched: 9. This chain's CDR3 is CASSYTRTGGYGYTF. CDR3 coding DNA: TGTGCCAGCAGCTACACTCGGACAGGGGGGTATGGCTACACCTTC.

Concerning this clone itself: The identical CDR3 is also encoded by other nucleotide sequences in the sample. The chain couples TRBV7-2 to TRBJ2-7; possible D gene TRBD1, 6 bases. The V gene lost 2 bases and the J gene lost 1 base, with 9 bases spanning the gap. Germline V gene lookup returns CDR1 SGHTA and CDR2 FQGNSA. This CDR3 has 14 residues. The chain's CDR3 is CASSLRQGSYEQYF. The CDR3 DNA is TGTGCCAGCAGCTTACGGCAGGGGTCCTACGAGCAGTACTTC.

The CDR3 spells CASSADRSLMNTEAFF. As DNA, the CDR3 is TGTGCCAGCAGCGCCGACAGGTCGCTAATGAACACTGAAGCTTTCTTT. The gene calls are TRBV9 and TRBJ1-1; D may be TRBD1 (6 bases). V dropped 3 bases and J dropped 0 bases, with 15 bases sitting between them. CDR3 size: 16 residues. Looked up from germline, CDR1 is SGDLS and CDR2 is YYNGEE. Using reference TRBV9 and TRBJ1-1 for the parts outside the CDR3, the full variable domain is DSGVTQTPKHLITATGQRVTLRCSPRSGDLSVYWYQQSLDQGLQFLIQYYNGEERAKGNILERFSAQQFPDLHSELNLSSLELGDSALYFCASSADRSLMNTEAFFGQGTRLTVV.

This chain joins TRBV18 and TRBJ2-2, with 8 bases lining up with TRBD2. CDR1 and CDR2 from the germline V gene are KGHSH and LQKENI. The J segment lost 2 bases and the V segment lost 3 bases, leaving 8 bases of the junction unmatched. The CDR3 loop spans 17 amino acids. CDR3 sequence: CASSPIAAGGNTGELFF. CDR3 DNA sequence: TGTGCCAGCTCACCTATTGCGGCGGGAGGAAACACCGGGGAGCTGTTTTTT.

The genes are TRBV3-1 (or the pseudogene TRBV3-2) and TRBJ1-2; D might be TRBD1 (5 bases). CDR1 is LGHDT and CDR2 is YNNKEL in the germline V gene (reference sequence). Trimming shortened V by 4 bases and J by 4 bases, and 16 bases separated the two germline ends. CDR3 length: 15 amino acids. As DNA, the CDR3 is TGTGCCAGCAGCCTCCGGGACTCCCGGGGCTATGGCTACACCTTC. Its protein is CASSLRDSRGYGYTF.

The rearrangement links TRBV2 to TRBJ1-2, with 9 bases fitting TRBD1. After removal of 7 bases from V and 3 bases from J, the junction contained 3 bases not matched to a gene. From germline, CDR1 is SNHLY and CDR2 FYNNEI. The length of the CDR3 is 13 residues. CDR3: CASKTGGDYGYTF. The CDR3 region has the DNA TGTGCCAGCAAAACAGGGGGCGACTATGGCTACACCTTC.

This clone occurred once. The chain recombines TRBV29-1 with TRBJ1-2; D is unresolved. In germline, CDR1 is SQVTM, CDR2 ANQGSEA. This CDR3 is built from 13 residues. V gave up 3 bases and J gave up 0 bases, with 8 bases separating them. The CDR3 loop is CSVERVTNYGYTF. The CDR3 nucleotides read TGCAGCGTTGAGCGAGTTACTAACTATGGCTACACCTTC.

V gene TRBV5-4 combines with J gene TRBJ1-2, with a weak D call TRBD1 (6 bases). The CDR3 is 13 residues long. The germline V and J ends were trimmed by 0 bases and 6 bases, with 9 bases remaining between them. Germline V gene data show CDR1 as SGHNT and CDR2 as YYREEE (reference sequence). The CDR3 DNA reads TGTGCCAGCAGCTTGGACAGGGCGCATGGCTACACCTTC. Protein product: CASSLDRAHGYTF.

This chain links TRBV6-6 with TRBJ2-1; tentative D call: TRBD2 (6 bases). V lost 7 bases to trimming and J lost 4 bases, with 14 bases between them. The CDR3 extends over 14 amino acids. CDR1 is MNHNY, CDR2 SVGAGI, per germline (reference sequence). DNA of the CDR3: TGTGCCAGCAACAACCGCGGGGAGTACAATGAGCAGTTCTTC. Translating gives CASNNRGEYNEQFF.

The chain uses TRBV21-1 and TRBJ2-7; the table's TRBD1 call for D was not verified on the DNA. TRBV21-1 is marked as a pseudogene. The CDR3 spans 16 residues. The CDR3 DNA reads TGTGCCAGCAGCAAAGGTCTGGGACAGGGGTTTGAAGAGCAGTACTTC. Its translation: CASSKGLGQGFEEQYF.

This chain connects TRBV7-6 to TRBJ1-3; perhaps TRBD1 as D (5 bases). The CDR3 is 15 amino acids. Trimming cost V 4 bases and J 3 bases, with 13 bases left between them. Germline loops: CDR1 SGHVS, CDR2 FNYEAQ. The CDR3 sequence is CASSSRGAYGNTIYF. The CDR3 DNA is TGTGCCAGCAGCTCCCGTGGGGCTTATGGAAACACCATATATTTT.

This chain connects TRBV5-4 to TRBJ2-7, with 9 bases matching TRBD1. The CDR3 is made up of 14 amino acids. Germline loops: CDR1 SGHNT, CDR2 YYREEE (reference sequence). Unmatched junction bases numbered 2, after V lost 4 bases and J lost 0 bases. The CDR3 DNA reads as TGTGCCAGCAGCCTGGACAGGGGCTCCTACGAGCAGTACTTC. It translates to CASSLDRGSYEQYF. Filled out from reference TRBV5-4 and TRBJ2-7, the complete variable domain reads ETGVTQSPTHLIKTRGQQVTLRCSSQSGHNTVSWYQQALGQGPQFIFQYYREEENGRGNFPPRFSGLQFPNYSSELNVNALELDDSALYLCASSLDRGSYEQYFGPGTRLTVT.